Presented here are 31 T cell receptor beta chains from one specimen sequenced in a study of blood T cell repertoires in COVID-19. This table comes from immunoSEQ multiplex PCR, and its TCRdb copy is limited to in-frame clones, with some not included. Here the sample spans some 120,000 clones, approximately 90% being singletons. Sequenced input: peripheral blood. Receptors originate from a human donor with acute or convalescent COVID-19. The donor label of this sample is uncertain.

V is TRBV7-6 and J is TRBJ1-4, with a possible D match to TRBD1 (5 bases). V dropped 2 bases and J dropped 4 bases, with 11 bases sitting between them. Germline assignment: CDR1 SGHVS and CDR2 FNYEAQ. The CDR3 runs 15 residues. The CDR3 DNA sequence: TGTGCCAGCAGCTTAAGCTCCGGGGGTAATGAAAAACTGTTTTTT. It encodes CASSLSSGGNEKLFF.

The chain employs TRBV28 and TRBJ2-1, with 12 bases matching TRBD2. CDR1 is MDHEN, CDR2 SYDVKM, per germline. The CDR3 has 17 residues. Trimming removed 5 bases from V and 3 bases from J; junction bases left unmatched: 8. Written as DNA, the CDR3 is TGTGCCAGCAGTCTCGGACTAGCGGGATATGTCTACAATGAGCAGTTCTTC. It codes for CASSLGLAGYVYNEQFF.

As DNA, the CDR3 is TGTGCCAGCAGCCAGTGGGGACAGGGGAGGTCTGAAGCTTTCTTT. It translates to CASSQWGQGRSEAFF. The chain combines TRBV3-1 (or the pseudogene TRBV3-2) with TRBJ1-1; 10 bases map to TRBD1. The CDR3 has 15 amino acids. Per the germline V gene, CDR1 is LGHDT and CDR2 is YNNKEL (reference sequence). The V and J ends lost 3 bases and 6 bases, in that order; junction bases with no gene match: 7.

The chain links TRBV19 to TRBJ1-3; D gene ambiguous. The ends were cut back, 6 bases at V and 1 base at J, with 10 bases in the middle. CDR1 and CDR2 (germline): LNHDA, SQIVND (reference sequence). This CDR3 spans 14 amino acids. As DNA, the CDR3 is TGTGCCAGTAGGGATAGCGGTTCTGGAAACACCATATATTTT. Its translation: CASRDSGSGNTIYF.

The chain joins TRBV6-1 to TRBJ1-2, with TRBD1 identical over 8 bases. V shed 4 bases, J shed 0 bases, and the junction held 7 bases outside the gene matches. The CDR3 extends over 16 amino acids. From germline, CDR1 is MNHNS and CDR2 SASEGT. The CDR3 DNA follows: TGTGCCAGCAGTGCCATAGACAGGGGAGCTAACTATGGCTACACCTTC. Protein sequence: CASSAIDRGANYGYTF.

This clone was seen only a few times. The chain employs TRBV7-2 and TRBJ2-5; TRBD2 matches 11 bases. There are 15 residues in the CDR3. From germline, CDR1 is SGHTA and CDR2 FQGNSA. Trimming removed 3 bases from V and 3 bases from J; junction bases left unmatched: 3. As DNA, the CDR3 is TGTGCCAGCAGCTTCATAGCGGGGGGGGAAGAGACCCAGTACTTC. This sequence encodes CASSFIAGGEETQYF.

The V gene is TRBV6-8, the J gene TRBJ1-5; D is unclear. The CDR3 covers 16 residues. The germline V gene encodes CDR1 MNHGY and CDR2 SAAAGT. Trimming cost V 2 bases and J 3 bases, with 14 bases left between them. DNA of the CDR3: TGTGCCAGCAGTTACAGGCGTGGCAGGATCAATCAGCCCCAGCATTTT. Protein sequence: CASSYRRGRINQPQHF.

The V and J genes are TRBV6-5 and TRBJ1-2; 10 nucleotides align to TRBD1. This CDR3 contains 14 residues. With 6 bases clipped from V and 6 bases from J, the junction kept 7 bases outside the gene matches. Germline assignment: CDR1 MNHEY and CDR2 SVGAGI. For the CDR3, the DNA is TGTGCCAGCAGCCGGGACAGGGGAGTAGATGGCTACACCTTC. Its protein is CASSRDRGVDGYTF.

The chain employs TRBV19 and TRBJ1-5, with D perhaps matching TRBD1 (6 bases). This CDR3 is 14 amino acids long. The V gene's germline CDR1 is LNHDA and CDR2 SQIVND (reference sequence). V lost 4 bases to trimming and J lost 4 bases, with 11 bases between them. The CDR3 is CASSNHRDNQPQHF. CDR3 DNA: TGTGCCAGTAGTAACCACAGGGATAATCAGCCCCAGCATTTT.

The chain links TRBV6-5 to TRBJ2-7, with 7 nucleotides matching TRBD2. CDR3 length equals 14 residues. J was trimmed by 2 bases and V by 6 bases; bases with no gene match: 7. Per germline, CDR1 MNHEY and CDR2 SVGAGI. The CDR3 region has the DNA TGTGCCAGCAGCAAAGCGGGGACCGCCTACGAGCAGTACTTC. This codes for CASSKAGTAYEQYF.

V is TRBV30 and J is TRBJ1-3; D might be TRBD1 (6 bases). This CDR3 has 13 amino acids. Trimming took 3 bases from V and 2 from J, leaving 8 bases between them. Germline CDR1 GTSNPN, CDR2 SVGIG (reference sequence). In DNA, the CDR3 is TGTGCCTGGAGGGGGGGGCCTGGAAACACCATATATTTT. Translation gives CAWRGGPGNTIYF.

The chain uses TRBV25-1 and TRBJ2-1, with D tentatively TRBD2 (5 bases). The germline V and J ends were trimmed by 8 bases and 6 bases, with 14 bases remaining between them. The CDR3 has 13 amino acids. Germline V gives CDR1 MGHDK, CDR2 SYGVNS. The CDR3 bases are TGTGCCAGCGTCAGAGGGATCGGCAATGAGCAGTTCTTC. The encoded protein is CASVRGIGNEQFF.

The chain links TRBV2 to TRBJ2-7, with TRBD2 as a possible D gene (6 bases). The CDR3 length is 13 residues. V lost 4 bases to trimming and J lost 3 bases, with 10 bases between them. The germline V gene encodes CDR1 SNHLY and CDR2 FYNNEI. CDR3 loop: CASSVGGLYEQYF. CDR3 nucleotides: TGTGCCAGCAGTGTGGGGGGACTCTACGAGCAGTACTTC.

CDR3 DNA: TGTGCCAGCAGCTTACAGGGGAGCTCCTACAATGAGCAGTTCTTC. The encoded protein is CASSLQGSSYNEQFF. This sequence joins TRBV7-2 and TRBJ2-1, with D possibly matching TRBD1 (6 bases). CDR1 and CDR2 from the germline V gene are SGHTA and FQGNSA. V was trimmed by 2 bases and J by 0 bases, leaving 8 bases between them. The CDR3 totals 15 residues.

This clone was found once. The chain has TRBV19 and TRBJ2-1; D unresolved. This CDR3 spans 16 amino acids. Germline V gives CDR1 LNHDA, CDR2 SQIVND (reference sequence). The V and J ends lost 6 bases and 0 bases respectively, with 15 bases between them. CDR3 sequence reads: CASSGMVASSYNEQFF. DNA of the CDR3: TGTGCCAGTAGCGGTATGGTGGCTAGCTCCTACAATGAGCAGTTCTTC.

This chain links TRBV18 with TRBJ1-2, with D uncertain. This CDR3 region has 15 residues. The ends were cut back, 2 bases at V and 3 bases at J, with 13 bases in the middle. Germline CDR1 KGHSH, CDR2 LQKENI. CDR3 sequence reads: CASSPFDITDYGYTF. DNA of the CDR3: TGTGCCAGCTCACCATTCGACATAACAGACTATGGCTACACCTTC.

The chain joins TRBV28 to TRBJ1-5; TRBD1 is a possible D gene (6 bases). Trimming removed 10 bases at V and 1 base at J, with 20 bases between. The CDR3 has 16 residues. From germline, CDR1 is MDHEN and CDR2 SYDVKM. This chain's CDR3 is CATRQAGSRSNQPQHF. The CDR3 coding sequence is TGTGCCACCAGACAGGCGGGGTCTCGGAGCAATCAGCCCCAGCATTTT.

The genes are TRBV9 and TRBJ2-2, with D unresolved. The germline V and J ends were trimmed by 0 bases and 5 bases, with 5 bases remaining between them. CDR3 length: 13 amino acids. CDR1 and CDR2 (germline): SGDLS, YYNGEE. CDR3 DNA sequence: TGTGCCAGCAGCGTAGATCTGACCGGGGAGCTGTTTTTT. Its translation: CASSVDLTGELFF.

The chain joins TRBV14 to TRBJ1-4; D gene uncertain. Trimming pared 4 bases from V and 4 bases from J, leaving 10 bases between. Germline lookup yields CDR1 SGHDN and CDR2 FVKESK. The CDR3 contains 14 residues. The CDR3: CASSLSTINEKLFF. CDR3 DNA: TGTGCCAGCAGCCTCTCCACAATTAATGAAAAACTGTTTTTT.

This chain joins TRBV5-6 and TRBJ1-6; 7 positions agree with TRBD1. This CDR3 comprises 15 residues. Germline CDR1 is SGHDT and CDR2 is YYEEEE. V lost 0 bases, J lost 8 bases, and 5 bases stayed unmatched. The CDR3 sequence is CASSLAGTEYSPLHF. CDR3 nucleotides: TGTGCCAGCAGCTTGGCCGGGACAGAGTATTCACCCCTCCACTTT.

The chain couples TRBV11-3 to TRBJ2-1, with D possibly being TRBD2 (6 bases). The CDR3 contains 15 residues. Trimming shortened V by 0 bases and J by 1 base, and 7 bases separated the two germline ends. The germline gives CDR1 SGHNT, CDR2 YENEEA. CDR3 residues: CASSLDRGSYNEQFF. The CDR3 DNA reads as TGTGCCAGCAGCTTAGATCGGGGGTCCTACAATGAGCAGTTCTTC.

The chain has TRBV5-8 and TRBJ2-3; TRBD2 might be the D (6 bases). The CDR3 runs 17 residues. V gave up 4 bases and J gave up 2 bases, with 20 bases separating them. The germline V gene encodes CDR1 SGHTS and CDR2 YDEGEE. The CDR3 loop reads CASSLPLGPGDTDTQYF. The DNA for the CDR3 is TGTGCCAGCAGCCTTCCGTTGGGTCCGGGGGACACAGATACGCAGTATTTT.

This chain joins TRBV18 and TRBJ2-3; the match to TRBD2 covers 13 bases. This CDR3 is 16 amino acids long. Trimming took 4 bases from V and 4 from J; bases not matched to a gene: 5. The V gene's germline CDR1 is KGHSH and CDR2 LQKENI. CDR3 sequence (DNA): TGTGCCAGCTCACTCGGACTAGCGGGAGACGCAGATACGCAGTATTTT. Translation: CASSLGLAGDADTQYF.

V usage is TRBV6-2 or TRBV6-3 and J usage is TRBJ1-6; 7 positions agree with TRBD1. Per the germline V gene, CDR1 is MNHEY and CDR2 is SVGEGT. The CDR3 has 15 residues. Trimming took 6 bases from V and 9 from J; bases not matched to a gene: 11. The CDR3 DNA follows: TGTGCCAGCAGCCCAGGGGACAGAGACGGTTCACCCCTCCACTTT. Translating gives CASSPGDRDGSPLHF.

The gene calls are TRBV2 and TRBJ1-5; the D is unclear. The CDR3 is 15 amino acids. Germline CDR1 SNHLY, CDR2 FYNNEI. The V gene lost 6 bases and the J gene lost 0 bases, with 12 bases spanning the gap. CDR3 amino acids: CASREGQNSNQPQHF. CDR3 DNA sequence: TGTGCCAGCAGGGAGGGCCAAAATAGCAATCAGCCCCAGCATTTT.

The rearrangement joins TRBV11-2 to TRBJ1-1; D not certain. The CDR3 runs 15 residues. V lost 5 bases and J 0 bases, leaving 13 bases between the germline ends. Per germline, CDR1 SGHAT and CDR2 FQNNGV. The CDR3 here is CASSLLQPVNTEAFF. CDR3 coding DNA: TGTGCCAGCAGCCTCCTACAGCCAGTGAACACTGAAGCTTTCTTT.

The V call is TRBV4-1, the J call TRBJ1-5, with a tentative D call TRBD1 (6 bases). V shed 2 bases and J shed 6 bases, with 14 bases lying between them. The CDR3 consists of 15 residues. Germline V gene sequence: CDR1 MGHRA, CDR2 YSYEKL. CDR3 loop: CASSQSTGTSQPQHF. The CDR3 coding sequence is TGCGCCAGCAGCCAATCCACAGGGACTAGTCAGCCCCAGCATTTT.

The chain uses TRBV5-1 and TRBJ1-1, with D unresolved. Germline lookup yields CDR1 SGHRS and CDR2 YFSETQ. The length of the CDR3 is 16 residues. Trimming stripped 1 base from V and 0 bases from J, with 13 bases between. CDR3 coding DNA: TGCGCCAGCAGCTTGAACGGCGGAGCATTGAACACTGAAGCTTTCTTT. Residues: CASSLNGGALNTEAFF.

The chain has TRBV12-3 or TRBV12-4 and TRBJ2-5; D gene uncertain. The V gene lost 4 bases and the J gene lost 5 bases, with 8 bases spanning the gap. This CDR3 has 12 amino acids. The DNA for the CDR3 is TGTGCCAGCAGTTCGGGTTACGAGACCCAGTACTTC. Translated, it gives CASSSGYETQYF.

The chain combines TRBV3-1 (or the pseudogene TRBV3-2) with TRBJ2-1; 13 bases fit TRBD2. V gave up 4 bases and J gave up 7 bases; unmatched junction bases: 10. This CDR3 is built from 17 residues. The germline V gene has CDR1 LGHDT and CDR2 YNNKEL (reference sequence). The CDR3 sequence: CASSRRTSGSLQNEQFF. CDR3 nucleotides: TGTGCCAGCAGCCGCCGGACTAGCGGGAGCCTCCAGAATGAGCAGTTCTTC.

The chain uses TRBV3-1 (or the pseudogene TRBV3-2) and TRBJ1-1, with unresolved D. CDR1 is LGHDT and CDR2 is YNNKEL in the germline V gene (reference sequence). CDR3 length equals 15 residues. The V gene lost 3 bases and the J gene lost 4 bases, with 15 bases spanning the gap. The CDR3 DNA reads TGTGCCAGCAGCCAGGGAGATCGGCCCGGCACTGAAGCTTTCTTT. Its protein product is CASSQGDRPGTEAFF.